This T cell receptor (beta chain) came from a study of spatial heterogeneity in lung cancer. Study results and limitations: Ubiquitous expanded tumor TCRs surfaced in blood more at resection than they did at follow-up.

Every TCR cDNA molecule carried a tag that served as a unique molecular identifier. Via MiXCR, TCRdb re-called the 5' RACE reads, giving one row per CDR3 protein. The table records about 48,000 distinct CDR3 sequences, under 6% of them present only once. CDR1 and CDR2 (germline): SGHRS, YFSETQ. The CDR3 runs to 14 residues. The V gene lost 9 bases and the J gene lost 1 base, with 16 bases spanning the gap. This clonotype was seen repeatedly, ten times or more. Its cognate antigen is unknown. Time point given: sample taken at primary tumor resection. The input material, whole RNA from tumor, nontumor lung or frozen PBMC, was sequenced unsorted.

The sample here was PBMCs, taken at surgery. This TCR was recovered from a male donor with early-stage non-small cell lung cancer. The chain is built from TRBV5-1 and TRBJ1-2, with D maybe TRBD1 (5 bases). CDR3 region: CATTRGNNNYGYTF. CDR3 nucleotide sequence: TGCGCCACCACCCGGGGGAACAATAACTATGGCTACACCTTC.